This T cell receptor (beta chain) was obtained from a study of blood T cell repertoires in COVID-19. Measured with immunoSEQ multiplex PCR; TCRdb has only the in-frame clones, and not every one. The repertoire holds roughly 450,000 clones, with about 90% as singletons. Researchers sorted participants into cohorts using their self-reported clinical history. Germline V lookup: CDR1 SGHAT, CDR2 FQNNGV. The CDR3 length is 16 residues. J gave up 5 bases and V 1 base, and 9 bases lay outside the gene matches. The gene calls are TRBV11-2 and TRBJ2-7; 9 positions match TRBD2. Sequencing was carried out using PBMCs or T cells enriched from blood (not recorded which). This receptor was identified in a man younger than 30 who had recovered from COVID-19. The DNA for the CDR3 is TGTGCCAGCAGCTTAGTCTCTCGGACTAGCGATCACGAGCAGTACTTC. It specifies CASSLVSRTSDHEQYF.